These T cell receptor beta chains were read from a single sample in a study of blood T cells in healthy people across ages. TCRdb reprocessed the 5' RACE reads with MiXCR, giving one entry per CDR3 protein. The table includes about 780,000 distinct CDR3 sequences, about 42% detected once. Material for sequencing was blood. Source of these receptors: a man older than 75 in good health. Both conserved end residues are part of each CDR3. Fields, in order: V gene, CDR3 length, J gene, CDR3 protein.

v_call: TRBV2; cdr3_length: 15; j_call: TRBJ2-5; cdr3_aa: CASSEAGRGSQTQYF
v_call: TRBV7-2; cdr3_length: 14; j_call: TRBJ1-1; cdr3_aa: CASGRRESGTEAFF
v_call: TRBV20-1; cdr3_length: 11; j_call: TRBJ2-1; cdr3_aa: CSATTYNEQFF
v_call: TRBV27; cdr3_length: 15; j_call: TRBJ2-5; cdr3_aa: CASSLSFTSRETQYF
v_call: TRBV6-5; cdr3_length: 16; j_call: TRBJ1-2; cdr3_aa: CASSEMISLFNYGYTF
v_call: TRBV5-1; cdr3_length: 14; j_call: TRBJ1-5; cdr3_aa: CASSAQGIGQPQHF
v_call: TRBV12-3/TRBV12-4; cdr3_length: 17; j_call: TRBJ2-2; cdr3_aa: CASSPRGASGNTGELFF
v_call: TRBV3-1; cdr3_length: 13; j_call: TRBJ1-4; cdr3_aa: CASSPGMGEKLFF
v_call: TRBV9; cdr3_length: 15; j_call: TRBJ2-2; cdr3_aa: CASSVGQWHTGELFF
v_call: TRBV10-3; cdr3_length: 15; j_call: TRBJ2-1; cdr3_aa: CAISALGASGNEQFF
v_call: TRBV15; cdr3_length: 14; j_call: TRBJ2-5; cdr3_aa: CAASGIYRGETQYF
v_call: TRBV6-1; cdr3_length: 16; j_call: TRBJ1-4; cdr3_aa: CASSEAARGENEKLFF
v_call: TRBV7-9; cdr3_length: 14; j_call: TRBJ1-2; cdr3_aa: CASSLAGQGDGYTF
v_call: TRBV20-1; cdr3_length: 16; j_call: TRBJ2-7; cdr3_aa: CSARDHSAGGAYEQYF
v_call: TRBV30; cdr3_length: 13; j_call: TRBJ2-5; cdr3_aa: CASDGDRPREQYF
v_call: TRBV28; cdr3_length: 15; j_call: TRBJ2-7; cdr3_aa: CASTPGLAGPYEQYF
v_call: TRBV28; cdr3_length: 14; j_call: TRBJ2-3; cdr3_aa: CASRRQGNTDTQYF